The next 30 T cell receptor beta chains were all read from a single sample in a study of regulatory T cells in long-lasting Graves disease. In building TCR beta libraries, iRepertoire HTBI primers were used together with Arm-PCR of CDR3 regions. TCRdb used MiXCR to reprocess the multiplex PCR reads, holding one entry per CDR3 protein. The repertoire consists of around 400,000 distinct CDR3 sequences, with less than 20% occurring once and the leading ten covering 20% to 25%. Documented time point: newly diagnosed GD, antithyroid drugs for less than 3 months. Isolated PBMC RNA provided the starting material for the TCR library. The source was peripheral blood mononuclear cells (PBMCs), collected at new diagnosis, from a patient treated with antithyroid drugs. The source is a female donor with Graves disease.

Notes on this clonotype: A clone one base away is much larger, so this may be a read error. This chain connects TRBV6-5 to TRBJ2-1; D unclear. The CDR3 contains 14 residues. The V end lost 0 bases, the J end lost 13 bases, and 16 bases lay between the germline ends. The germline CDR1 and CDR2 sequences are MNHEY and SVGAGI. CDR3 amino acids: CASSYSRLRETQFF. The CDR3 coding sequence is TGTGCCAGCAGTTACTCTAGGCTGAGAGAGACCCAGTTCTTC.

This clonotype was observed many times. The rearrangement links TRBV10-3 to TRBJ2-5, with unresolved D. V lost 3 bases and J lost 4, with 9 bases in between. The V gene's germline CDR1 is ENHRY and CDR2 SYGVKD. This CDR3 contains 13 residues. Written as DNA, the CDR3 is TGTGCCATCAGTGAATGGTTAGGAGAGACCCAGTACTTC. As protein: CAISEWLGETQYF.

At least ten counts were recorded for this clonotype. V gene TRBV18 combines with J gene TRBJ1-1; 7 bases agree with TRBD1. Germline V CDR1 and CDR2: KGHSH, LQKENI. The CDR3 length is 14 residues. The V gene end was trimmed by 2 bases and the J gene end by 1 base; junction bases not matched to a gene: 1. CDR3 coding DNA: TGTGCCAGCTCACCAGACAGGGAGAACACTGAAGCTTTCTTT. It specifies CASSPDRENTEAFF.

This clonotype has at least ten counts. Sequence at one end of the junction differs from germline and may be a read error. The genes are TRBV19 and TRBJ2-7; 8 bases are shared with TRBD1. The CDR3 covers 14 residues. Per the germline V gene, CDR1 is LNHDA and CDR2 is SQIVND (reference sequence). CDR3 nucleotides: TGTGCCAGCAGTATCGGACAGGGCTCCTACGAGCAGTACTTC. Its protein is CASSIGQGSYEQYF.

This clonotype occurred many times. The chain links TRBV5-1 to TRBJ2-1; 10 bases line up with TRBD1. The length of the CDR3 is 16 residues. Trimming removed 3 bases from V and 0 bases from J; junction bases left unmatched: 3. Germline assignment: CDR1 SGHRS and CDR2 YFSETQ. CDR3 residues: CASSWGQGSSYNEQFF. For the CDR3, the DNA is TGCGCCAGCAGCTGGGGACAGGGGAGCTCCTACAATGAGCAGTTCTTC.

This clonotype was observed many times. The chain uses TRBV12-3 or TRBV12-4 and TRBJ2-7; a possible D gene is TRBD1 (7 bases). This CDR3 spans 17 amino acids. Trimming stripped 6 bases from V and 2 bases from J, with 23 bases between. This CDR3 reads CASSSSRRGPFTYEQYF. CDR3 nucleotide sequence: TGTGCCAGCAGCTCCTCCCGGAGGGGGCCCTTCACCTACGAGCAGTACTTC.

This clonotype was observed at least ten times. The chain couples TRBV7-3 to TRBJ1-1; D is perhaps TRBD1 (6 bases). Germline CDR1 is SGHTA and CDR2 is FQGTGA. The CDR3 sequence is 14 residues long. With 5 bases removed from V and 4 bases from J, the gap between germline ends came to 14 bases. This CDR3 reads CASSPQGSGTEAFF. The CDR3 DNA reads TGTGCCAGCAGCCCACAGGGTTCGGGCACTGAAGCTTTCTTT.

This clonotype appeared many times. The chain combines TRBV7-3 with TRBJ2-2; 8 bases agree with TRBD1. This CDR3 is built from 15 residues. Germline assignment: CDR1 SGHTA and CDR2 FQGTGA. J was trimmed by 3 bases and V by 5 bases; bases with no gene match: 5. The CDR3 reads CASSPRQGYTGELFF. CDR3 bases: TGTGCCAGCAGCCCTAGACAGGGGTACACCGGGGAGCTGTTTTTT.

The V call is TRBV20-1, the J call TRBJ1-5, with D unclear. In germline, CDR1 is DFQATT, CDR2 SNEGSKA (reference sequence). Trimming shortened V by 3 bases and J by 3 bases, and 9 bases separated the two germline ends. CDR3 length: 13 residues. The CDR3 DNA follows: TGCAGTGCTAGGCCCAGGTACAATCAGCCCCAGCATTTT. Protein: CSARPRYNQPQHF.

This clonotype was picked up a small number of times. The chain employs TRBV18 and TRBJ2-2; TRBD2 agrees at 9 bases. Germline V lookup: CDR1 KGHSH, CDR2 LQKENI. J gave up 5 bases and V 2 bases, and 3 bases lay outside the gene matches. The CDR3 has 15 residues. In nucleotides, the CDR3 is TGTGCCAGCTCACCATTAGCGGGAGAGACCGGGGAGCTGTTTTTT. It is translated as CASSPLAGETGELFF.

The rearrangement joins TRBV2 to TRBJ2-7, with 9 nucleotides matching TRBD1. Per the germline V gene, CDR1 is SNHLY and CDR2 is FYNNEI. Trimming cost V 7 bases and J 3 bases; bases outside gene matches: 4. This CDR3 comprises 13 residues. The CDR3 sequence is CASKRTGDYEQYF. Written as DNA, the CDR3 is TGTGCCAGCAAGAGGACAGGGGACTACGAGCAGTACTTC.

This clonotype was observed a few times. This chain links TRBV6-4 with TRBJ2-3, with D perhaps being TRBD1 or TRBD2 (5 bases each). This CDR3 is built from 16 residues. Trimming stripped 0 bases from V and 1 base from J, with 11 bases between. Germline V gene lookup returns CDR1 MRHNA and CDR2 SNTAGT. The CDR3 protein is CASSDSRGQGTDTQYF. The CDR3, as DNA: TGTGCCAGCAGTGACTCGAGGGGTCAGGGCACAGATACGCAGTATTTT.

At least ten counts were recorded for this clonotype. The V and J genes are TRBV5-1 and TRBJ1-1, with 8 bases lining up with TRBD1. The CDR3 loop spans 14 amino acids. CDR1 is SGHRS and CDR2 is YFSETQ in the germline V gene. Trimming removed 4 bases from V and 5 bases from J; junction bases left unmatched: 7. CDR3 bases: TGCGCCAGCAGCACCGGACAGGGTATGACTGAAGCTTTCTTT. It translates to CASSTGQGMTEAFF.

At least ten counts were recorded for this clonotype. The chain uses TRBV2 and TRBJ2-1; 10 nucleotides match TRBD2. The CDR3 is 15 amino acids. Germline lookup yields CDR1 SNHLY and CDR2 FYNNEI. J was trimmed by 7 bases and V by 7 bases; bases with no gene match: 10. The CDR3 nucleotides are TGTGCCAGCAAACTTCTAGCGGGAGAGAATAATGAGCAGTTCTTC. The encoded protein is CASKLLAGENNEQFF.

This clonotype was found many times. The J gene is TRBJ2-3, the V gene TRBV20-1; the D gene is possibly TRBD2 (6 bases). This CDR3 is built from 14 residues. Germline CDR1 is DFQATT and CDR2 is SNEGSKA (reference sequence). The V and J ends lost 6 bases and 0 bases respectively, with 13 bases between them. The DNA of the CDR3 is TGCAGTGCCAGTCCCGGGGGAAGCACAGATACGCAGTATTTT. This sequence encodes CSASPGGSTDTQYF.

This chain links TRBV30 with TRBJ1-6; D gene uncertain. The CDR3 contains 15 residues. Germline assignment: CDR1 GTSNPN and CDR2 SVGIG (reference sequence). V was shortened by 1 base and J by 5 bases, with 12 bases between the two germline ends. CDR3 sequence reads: CAWSAGPINNSPLHF. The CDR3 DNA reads TGTGCCTGGAGTGCTGGACCGATCAATAATTCACCCCTCCACTTT.

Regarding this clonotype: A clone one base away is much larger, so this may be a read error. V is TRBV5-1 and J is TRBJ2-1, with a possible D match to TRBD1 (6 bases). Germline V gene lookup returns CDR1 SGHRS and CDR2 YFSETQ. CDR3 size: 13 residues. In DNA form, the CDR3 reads TGCGCCAGTTCAGGGGCCCACTACAATGAGCAGTCCTTC. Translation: CASSGAHYNEQSF.

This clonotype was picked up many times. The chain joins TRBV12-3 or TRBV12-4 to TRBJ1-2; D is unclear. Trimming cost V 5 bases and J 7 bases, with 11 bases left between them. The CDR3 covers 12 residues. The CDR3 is CASSLIEVGYTF. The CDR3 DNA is TGTGCCAGCAGTCTCATCGAGGTTGGCTACACCTTC.

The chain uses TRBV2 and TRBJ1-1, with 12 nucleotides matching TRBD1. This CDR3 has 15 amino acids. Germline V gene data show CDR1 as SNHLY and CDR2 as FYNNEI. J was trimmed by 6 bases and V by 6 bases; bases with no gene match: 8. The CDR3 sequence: CASRGTGQGAPEAFF. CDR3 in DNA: TGTGCCAGCAGGGGGACGGGACAGGGGGCCCCTGAAGCTTTCTTT.

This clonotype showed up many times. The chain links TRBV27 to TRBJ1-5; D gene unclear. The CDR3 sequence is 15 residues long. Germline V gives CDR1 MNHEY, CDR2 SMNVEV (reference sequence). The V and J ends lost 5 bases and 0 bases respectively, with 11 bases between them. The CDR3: CASSTTGNSNQPQHF. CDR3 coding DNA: TGTGCCAGCAGTACGACGGGGAATAGCAATCAGCCCCAGCATTTT.

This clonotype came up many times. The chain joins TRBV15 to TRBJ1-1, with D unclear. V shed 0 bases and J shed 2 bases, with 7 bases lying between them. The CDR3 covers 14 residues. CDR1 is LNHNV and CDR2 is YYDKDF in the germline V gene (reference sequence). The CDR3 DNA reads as TGTGCCACCAGCAGAGAGACAAGAAACACTGAAGCTTTCTTT. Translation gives CATSRETRNTEAFF.

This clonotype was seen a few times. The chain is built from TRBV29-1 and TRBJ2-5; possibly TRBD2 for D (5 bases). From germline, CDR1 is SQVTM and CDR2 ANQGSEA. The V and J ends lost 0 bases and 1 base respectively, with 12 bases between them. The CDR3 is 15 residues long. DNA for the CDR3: TGCAGCGTTGAAGAACGGGGAATACTCCAAGAGACCCAGTACTTC. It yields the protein CSVEERGILQETQYF. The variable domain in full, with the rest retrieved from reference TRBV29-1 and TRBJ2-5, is SAVISQKPSRDICQRGTSLTIQCQVDSQVTMMFWYRQQPGQSLTLIATANQGSEATYESGFVIDKFPISRPNLTFSTLTVSNMSPEDSSIYLCSVEERGILQETQYFGPGTRLLVL.

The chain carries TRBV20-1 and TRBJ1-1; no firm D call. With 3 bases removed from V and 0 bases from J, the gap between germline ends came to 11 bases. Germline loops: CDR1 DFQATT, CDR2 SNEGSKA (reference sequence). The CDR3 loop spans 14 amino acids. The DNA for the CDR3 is TGCAGTGCTAGTGAGCCTGGTTTGAACACTGAAGCTTTCTTT. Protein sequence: CSASEPGLNTEAFF.

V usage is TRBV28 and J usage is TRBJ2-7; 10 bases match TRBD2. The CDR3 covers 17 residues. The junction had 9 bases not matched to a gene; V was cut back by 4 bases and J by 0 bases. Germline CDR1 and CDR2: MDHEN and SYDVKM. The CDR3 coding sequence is TGTGCCAGCAGTTCTCCGTCTAGCGGGAGACGCTCCTACGAGCAGTACTTC. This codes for CASSSPSSGRRSYEQYF.

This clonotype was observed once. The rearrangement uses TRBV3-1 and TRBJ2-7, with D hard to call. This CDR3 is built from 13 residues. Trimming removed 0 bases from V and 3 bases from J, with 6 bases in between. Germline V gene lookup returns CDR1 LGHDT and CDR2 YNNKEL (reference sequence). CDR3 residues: CASSQDADYEQYF. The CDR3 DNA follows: TGTGCCAGCAGCCAAGATGCCGACTACGAGCAGTACTTC.

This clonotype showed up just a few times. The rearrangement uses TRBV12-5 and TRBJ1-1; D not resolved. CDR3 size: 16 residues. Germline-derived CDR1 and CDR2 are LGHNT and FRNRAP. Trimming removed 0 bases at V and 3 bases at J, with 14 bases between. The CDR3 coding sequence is TGTGCTAGTGGTTTGGTACGGTCGGCCGTGGACACTGAAGCTTTCTTT. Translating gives CASGLVRSAVDTEAFF.

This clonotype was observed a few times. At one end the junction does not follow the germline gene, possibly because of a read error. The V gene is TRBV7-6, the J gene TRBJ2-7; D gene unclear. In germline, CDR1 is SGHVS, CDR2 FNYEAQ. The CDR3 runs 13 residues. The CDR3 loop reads CAGSLGLYYEQYF. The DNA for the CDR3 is TGTGCCGGCAGCTTAGGGCTGTACTACGAGCAGTACTTC.

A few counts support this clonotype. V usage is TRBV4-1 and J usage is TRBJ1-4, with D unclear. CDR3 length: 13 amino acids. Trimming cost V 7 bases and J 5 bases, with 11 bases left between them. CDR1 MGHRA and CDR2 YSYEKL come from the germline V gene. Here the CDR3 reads CASTAGMNEKLFF. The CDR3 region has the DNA TGCGCCAGCACAGCCGGGATGAATGAAAAACTGTTTTTT.

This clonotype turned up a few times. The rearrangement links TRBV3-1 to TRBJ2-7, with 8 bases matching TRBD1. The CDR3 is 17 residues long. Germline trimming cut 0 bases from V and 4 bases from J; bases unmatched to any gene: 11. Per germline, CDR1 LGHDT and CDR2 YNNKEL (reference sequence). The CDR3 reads CASSQESRQGYLYEQYF. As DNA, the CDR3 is TGTGCCAGCAGCCAAGAATCCCGACAGGGGTATCTGTACGAGCAGTACTTC.

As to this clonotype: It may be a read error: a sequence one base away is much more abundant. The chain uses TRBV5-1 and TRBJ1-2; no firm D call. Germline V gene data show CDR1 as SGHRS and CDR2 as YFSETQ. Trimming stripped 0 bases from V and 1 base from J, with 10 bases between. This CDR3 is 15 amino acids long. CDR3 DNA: TGCGCCAGCAGCTTGGTGGTGGTAGATAACTATGGCTACACCTTC. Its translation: CASSLVVVDNYGYTF.